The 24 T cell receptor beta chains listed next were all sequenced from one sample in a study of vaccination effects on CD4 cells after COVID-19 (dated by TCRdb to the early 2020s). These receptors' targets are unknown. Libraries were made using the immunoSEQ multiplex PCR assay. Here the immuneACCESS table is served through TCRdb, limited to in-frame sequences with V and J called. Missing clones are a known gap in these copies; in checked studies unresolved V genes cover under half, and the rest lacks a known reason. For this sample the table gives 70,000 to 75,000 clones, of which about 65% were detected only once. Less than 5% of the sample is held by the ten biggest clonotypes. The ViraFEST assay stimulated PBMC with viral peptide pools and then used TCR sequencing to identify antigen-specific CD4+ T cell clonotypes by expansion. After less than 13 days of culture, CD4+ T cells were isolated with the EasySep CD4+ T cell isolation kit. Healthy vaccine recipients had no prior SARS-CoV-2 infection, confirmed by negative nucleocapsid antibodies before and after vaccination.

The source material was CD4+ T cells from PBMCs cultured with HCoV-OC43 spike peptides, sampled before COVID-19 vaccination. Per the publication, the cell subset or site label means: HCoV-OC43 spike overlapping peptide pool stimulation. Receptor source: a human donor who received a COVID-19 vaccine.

CDR3 residues: CASSKEGGETQYF. CDR3 coding DNA: TGTGCCAGCAGCAAGGAGGGCGGAGAGACCCAGTACTTC. The rearrangement links TRBV6-4 to TRBJ2-5; D possibly corresponds to TRBD2 (6 bases). The CDR3 runs to 13 residues. Germline assignment: CDR1 MRHNA and CDR2 SNTAGT. The V end lost 6 bases, the J end lost 4 bases, and 12 bases lay between the germline ends.

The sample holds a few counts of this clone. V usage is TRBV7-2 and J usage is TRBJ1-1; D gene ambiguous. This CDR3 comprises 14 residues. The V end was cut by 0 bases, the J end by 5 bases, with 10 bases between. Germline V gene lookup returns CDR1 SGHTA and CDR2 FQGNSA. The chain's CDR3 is CASSLAGPVTEAFF. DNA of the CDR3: TGTGCCAGCAGCTTAGCTGGGCCCGTAACTGAAGCTTTCTTT.

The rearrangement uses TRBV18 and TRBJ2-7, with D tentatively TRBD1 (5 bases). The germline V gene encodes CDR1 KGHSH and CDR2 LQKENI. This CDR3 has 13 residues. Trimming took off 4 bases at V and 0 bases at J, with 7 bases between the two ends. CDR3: CASSRDSSYEQYV. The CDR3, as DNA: TGTGCCAGCTCACGAGACAGCTCCTACGAGCAGTACGTC.

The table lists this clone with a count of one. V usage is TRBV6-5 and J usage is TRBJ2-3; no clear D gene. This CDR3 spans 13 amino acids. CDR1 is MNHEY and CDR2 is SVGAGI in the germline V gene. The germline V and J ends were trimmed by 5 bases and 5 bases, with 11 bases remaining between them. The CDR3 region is CASSRSWGDTQYF. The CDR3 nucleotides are TGTGCCAGCAGTCGCTCCTGGGGAGATACGCAGTATTTT.

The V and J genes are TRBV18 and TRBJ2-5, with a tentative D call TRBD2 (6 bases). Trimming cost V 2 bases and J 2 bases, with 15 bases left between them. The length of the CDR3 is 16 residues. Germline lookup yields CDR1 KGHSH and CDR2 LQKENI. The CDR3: CASSPTAGLVQETQYF. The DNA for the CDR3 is TGTGCCAGCTCACCAACCGCGGGACTTGTTCAAGAGACCCAGTACTTC.

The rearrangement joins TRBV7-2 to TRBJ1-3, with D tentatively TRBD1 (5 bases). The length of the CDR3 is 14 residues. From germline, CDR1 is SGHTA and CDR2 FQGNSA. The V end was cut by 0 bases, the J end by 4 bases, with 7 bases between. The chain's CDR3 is CASSLAGAGNTIYF. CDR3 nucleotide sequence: TGTGCCAGCAGCTTAGCAGGGGCCGGAAACACCATATATTTT. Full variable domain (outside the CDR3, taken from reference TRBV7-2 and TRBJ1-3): GAGVSQSPSNKVTEKGKDVELRCDPISGHTALYWYRQSLGQGLEFLIYFQGNSAPDKSGLPSDRFSAERTGGSVSTLTIQRTQQEDSAVYLCASSLAGAGNTIYFGEGSWLTVV.

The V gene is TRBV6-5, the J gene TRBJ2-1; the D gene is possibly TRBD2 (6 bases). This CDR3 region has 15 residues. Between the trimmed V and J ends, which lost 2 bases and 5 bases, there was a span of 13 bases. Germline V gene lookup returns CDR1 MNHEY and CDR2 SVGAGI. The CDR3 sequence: CASSYKAGSNNEQFF. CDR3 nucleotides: TGTGCCAGCAGTTACAAGGCGGGGTCCAACAATGAGCAGTTCTTC.

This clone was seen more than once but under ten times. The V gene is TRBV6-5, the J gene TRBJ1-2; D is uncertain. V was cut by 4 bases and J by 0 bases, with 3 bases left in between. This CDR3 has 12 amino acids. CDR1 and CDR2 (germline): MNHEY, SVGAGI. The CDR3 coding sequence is TGTGCCAGCAGTTTGGCTAACTATGGCTACACCTTC. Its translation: CASSLANYGYTF.

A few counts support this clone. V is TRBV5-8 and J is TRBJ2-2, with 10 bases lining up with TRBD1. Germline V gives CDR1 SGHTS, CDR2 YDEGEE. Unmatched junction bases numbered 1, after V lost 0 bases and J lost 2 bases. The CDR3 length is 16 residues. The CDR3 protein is CASSLGQGANTGELFF. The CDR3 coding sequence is TGTGCCAGCAGCTTGGGACAGGGGGCCAACACCGGGGAGCTGTTTTTT.

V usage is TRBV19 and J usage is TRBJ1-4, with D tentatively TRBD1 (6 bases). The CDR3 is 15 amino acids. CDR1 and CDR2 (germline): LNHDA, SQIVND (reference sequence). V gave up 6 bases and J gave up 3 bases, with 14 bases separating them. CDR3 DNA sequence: TGTGCCAGTAGACGGCCGGGACACTCTAATGAAAAACTGTTTTTT. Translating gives CASRRPGHSNEKLFF.

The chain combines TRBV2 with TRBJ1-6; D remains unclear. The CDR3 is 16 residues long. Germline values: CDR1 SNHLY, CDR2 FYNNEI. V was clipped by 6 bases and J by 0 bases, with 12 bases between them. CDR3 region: CASRRSIRSYNSPLHF. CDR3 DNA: TGTGCCAGCAGACGCAGTATACGCTCCTATAATTCACCCCTCCACTTT.

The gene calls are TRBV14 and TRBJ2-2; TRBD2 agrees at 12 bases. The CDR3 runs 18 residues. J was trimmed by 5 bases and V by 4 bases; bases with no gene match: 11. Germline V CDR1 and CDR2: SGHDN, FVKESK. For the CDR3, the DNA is TGTGCCAGCAGCCCCACTGGACTAGCGGGGTTGGGGACCGGGGAGCTGTTTTTT. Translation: CASSPTGLAGLGTGELFF.

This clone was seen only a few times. CDR3 amino acids: CASSHGDSGDEQYV. Written as DNA, the CDR3 is TGCGCCAGCAGCCATGGGGACTCGGGAGACGAGCAGTACGTC. The chain links TRBV5-1 to TRBJ2-7, with D possibly TRBD2 on 6 matching bases. The germline CDR1 and CDR2 sequences are SGHRS and YFSETQ. There are 14 residues in the CDR3. V was clipped by 4 bases and J by 5 bases, with 16 bases between them.

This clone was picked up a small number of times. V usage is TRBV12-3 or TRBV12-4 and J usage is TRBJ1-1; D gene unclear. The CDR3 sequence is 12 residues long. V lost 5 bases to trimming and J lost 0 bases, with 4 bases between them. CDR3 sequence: CASSLLNTEAFF. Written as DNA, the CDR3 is TGTGCCAGCAGTCTCCTGAACACTGAAGCTTTCTTT.

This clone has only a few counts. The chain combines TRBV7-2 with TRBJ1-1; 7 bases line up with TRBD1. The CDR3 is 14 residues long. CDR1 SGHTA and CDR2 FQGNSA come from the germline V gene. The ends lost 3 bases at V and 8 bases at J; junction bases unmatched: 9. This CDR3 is CASSFVRQGLEAFF. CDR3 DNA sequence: TGTGCCAGCAGCTTCGTTAGACAGGGCTTGGAAGCTTTCTTT. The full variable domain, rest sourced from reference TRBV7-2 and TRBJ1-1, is GAGVSQSPSNKVTEKGKDVELRCDPISGHTALYWYRQSLGQGLEFLIYFQGNSAPDKSGLPSDRFSAERTGGSVSTLTIQRTQQEDSAVYLCASSFVRQGLEAFFGQGTRLTVV.

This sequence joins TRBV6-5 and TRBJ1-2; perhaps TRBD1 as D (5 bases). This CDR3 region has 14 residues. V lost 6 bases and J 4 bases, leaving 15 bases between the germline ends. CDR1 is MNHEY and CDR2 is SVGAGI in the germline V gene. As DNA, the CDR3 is TGTGCCAGCAGCGCCGCTACAGGCTTCTATGGCTACACCTTC. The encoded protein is CASSAATGFYGYTF.

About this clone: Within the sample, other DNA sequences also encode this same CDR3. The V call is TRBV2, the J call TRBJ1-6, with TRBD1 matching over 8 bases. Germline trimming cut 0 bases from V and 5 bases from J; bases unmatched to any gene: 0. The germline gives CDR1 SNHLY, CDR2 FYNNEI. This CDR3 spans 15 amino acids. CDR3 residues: CASSEAGQDNSPLHF. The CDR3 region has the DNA TGTGCCAGCAGTGAAGCGGGACAGGATAATTCACCCCTCCACTTT.

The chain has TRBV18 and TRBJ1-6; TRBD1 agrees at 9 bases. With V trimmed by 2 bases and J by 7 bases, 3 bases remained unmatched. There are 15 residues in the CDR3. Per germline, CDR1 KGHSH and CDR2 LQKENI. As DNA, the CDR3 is TGTGCCAGCTCACCAGCGGACAGGGGAAATTCACCCCTCCACTTT. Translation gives CASSPADRGNSPLHF. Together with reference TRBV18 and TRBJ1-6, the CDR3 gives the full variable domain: NAGVMQNPRHLVRRRGQEARLRCSPMKGHSHVYWYRQLPEEGLKFMVYLQKENIIDESGMPKERFSAEFPKEGPSILRIQQVVRGDSAAYFCASSPADRGNSPLHFGNGTRLTVT.

Written as DNA, the CDR3 is TGTGCCAGCAGCTCCATAGACATCGTGAACACTGAAGCTTTCTTT. It translates to CASSSIDIVNTEAFF. The chain has TRBV7-9 and TRBJ1-1; D is unresolved. Germline values: CDR1 SEHNR, CDR2 FQNEAQ (reference sequence). V shed 4 bases and J shed 0 bases, with 12 bases lying between them. The CDR3 is 15 amino acids.

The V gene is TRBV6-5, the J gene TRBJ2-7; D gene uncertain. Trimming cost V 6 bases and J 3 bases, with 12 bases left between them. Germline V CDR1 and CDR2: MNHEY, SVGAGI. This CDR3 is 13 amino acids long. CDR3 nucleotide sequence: TGTGCCAGCAGAACCGAGGCCGGCTACGAGCAGTACGTC. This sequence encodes CASRTEAGYEQYV.

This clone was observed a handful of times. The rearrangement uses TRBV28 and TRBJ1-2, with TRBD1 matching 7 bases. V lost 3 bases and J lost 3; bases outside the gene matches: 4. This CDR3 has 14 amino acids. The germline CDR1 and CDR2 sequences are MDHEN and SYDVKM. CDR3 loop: CASSFLQGDYGYTF. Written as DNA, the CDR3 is TGTGCCAGCAGTTTTCTTCAGGGGGACTATGGCTACACCTTC.

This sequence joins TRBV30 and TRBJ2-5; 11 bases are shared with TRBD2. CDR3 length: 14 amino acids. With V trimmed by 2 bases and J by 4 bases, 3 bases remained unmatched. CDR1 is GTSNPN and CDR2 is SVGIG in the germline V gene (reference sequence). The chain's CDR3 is CAWSLAGGVETQYF. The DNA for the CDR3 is TGTGCCTGGAGTTTAGCGGGGGGGGTAGAGACCCAGTACTTC. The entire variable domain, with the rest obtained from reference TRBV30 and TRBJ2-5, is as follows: SQTIHQWPATLVQPVGSPLSLECTVEGTSNPNLYWYRQAAGRGLQLLFYSVGIGQISSEVPQNLSASRPQDRQFILSSKKLLLSDSGFYLCAWSLAGGVETQYFGPGTRLLVL.

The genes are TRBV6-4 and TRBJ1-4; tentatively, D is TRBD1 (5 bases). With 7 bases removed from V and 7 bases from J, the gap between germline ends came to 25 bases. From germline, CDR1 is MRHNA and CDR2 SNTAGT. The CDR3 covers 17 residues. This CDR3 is CASKRAGKGVDGEKLFF. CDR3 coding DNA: TGTGCCAGCAAGAGGGCAGGGAAGGGTGTTGACGGTGAAAAACTGTTTTTT.

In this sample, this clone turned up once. Here the CDR3 reads CASSLSVGGTEAFF. DNA of the CDR3: TGTGCCAGCAGCCTCTCAGTCGGTGGCACTGAAGCTTTCTTT. The chain is built from TRBV3-1 (or the pseudogene TRBV3-2) and TRBJ1-1, with D hard to call. Trimming left V 4 bases short and J 4 bases short, with 13 bases between. Germline V gene lookup returns CDR1 LGHDT and CDR2 YNNKEL (reference sequence). This CDR3 comprises 14 residues.